These 4 T cell receptor beta chains originate from one sample sequenced in a study of cytomegalovirus exposure and HLA in healthy donors. PCR involved 60 Vbeta and 13 Jbeta primers. The protocol was immunoSEQ multiplex PCR, while the TCRdb copy is restricted to in-frame clones and leaves out a portion. Of 99,000 or so clones listed, 76% were seen once; the top ten hold roughly 5.4%. Sequencing was performed on PBMCs. These receptors originate from a woman aged 18-35 years in good health and CMV-seropositive.

The chain joins TRBV7-8 to TRBJ1-2; perhaps TRBD1 as D (5 bases). This CDR3 contains 13 residues. The V end was cut by 1 base, the J end by 3 bases, with 6 bases between. CDR1 SGHVS and CDR2 FQNEAQ come from the germline V gene. CDR3 nucleotide sequence: TGTGCCAGCAGCTTAGTCAGGGACTATGGCTACACCTTC. Translating gives CASSLVRDYGYTF.

This chain uses TRBV5-1 with TRBJ2-3; D is ambiguous. CDR1 SGHRS and CDR2 YFSETQ come from the germline V gene. The CDR3 loop spans 13 amino acids. V lost 6 bases to trimming and J lost 1 base, with 9 bases between them. The CDR3 DNA sequence: TGCGCCAGCATGTCCGGAGGCACAGATACGCAGTATTTT. Its translation is CASMSGGTDTQYF. Full variable domain (missing parts from reference TRBV5-1 and TRBJ2-3): KAGVTQTPRYLIKTRGQQVTLSCSPISGHRSVSWYQQTPGQGLQFLFEYFSETQRNKGNFPGRFSGRQFSNSRSEMNVSTLELGDSALYLCASMSGGTDTQYFGPGTRLTVL.

J is TRBJ1-1 and V is TRBV7-9; a possible D gene is TRBD1 (6 bases). Germline V gives CDR1 SEHNR, CDR2 FQNEAQ (reference sequence). The CDR3 consists of 14 residues. Trimming took 5 bases from V and 3 from J, leaving 13 bases between them. The CDR3 region has the DNA TGTGCCAGCAGCCCCAGACAGGCACACACTGAAGCTTTCTTT. Amino acid sequence: CASSPRQAHTEAFF.

V and J are TRBV30 and TRBJ1-1; 11 bases line up with TRBD1. Per the germline V gene, CDR1 is GTSNPN and CDR2 is SVGIG (reference sequence). This CDR3 is 16 amino acids long. V shed 3 bases, J shed 5 bases, and the junction held 11 bases outside the gene matches. This CDR3 reads CAWSPGGTGGYTEAFF. In DNA form, the CDR3 reads TGTGCCTGGAGCCCGGGGGGGACAGGGGGATATACTGAAGCTTTCTTT. The whole variable domain, remainder taken from reference TRBV30 and TRBJ1-1, is SQTIHQWPATLVQPVGSPLSLECTVEGTSNPNLYWYRQAAGRGLQLLFYSVGIGQISSEVPQNLSASRPQDRQFILSSKKLLLSDSGFYLCAWSPGGTGGYTEAFFGQGTRLTVV.